This TCR beta chain was profiled in a study of OX40 agonist ivuxolimab in advanced cancers. General study points: CD4+ T cells averaged fewer expanded clones than CD8+ T cells.

The study sampled blood at baseline, cycle 4 day 1, and cycle 7 day 1. TCRdb's table, derived via immunoSEQ multiplex PCR, lists solely in-frame clones and lacks some. The sample lists roughly 13,000 clones, about four fifths seen once, with 12% to 15% in the top ten. This CDR3 has 13 amino acids. The germline gives CDR1 MNHNS, CDR2 SASEGT. V lost 2 bases and J lost 5, with 6 bases in between. This clone was counted a few times. The target antigen is unknown. The chain employs TRBV6-1 and TRBJ2-2, with D unresolved. The specimen was CD4+ or CD8+ T cells sorted from blood, collected in a trial of the OX40 agonist ivuxolimab. The receptor's source is an adult with an advanced solid tumor such as melanoma, head and neck, liver or kidney cancer. The CDR3 spells CASSETETGELFF. Written as DNA, the CDR3 is TGTGCCAGCAGTGAAACGGAGACCGGGGAGCTGTTTTTT.